Described below is a single TCR beta chain sequence and its context. What it recognizes is unknown. The CDR3 sequence is 17 residues long. V was clipped by 0 bases and J by 2 bases; unmatched bases: 7. Germline-derived CDR1 and CDR2 are PRHDT and FYEKMQ (reference sequence). This entry comes from a study of T-cell reconstitution after alpha-beta-depleted transplantation in children. Findings and limits, study-wide: A year post-transplant, T-cell counts and diversity derived mostly from newly produced T cells.

Molecular barcoding with unique molecular identifiers was used for the TCRbeta library. TCRdb recomputed calls from the PCR reads with MiXCR, one row per CDR3 protein. This table has hundreds of thousands of distinct CDR3 sequences, around 15% appearing once. Here the sequenced sample was PBMCs, mostly from graft donor cells, taken 360 days after TCRalphabeta/CD19-depleted stem cell transplant. The TCR comes from a male patient aged 2-15 years who had a stem cell transplant for acute lymphoblastic leukemia, so the T cells may come from the graft donor. The chain recombines TRBV13 with TRBJ2-7; 10 bases are a match to TRBD2. CDR3 nucleotide sequence: TGTGCCAGCAGCTTAGGCCTAGTGGGGACTAGCGCCTACGAGCAGTACTTC. Translating gives CASSLGLVGTSAYEQYF.